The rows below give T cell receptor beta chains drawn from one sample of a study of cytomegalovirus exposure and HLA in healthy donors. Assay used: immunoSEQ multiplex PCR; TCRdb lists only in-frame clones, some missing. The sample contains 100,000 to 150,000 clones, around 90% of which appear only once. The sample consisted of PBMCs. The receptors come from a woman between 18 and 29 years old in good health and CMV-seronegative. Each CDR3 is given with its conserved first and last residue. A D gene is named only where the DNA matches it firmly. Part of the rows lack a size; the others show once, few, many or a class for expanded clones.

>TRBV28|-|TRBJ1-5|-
CASSFRQSHQPQHF
TGTGCCAGCAGTTTTCGACAGAGCCATCAGCCCCAGCATTTT
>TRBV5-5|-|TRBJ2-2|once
CASSFGSSTGELFF
TGTGCCAGCAGCTTCGGGTCCTCGACCGGGGAGCTGTTTTTT
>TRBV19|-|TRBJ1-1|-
CASNLRDGGVNTEAFF
TGTGCCAGTAATCTCCGGGACGGGGGGGTTAACACTGAAGCTTTCTTT
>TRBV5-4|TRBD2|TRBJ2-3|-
CASSSQTSGQSTDTQYF
TGTGCCAGCAGCAGTCAAACTAGCGGGCAGAGCACAGATACGCAGTATTTT
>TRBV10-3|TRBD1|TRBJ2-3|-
CAIRPPGTGAADTQYF
TGTGCCATCAGACCGCCCGGGACAGGGGCAGCAGATACGCAGTATTTT
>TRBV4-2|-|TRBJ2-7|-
CASSQVDPSYEQYF
TGTGCCAGCAGCCAAGTAGATCCCTCCTACGAGCAGTACTTC
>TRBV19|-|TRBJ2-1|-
CASSIGTGQHNEQFF
TGTGCCAGTAGTATAGGGACTGGGCAACACAATGAGCAGTTCTTC
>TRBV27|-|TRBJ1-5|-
CASALYSNQPQHF
TGTGCCAGCGCGTTGTATAGCAATCAGCCCCAGCATTTT
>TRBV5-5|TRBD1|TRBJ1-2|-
CASSLASGGKRGSKTF
TGTGCCAGCAGCTTGGCCTCAGGGGGAAAGAGAGGGAGTAAAACCTTC
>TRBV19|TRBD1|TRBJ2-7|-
CASREAGGHYEQYF
TGTGCCAGTAGGGAGGCAGGGGGCCACTACGAGCAGTACTTC
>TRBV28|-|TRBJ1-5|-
CASSDDTVGQPQHF
TGTGCCAGCAGTGATGACACGGTCGGCCAGCCCCAGCATTTT
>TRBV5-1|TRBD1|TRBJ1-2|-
CASSVQGAFSYGYTF
TGCGCCAGCAGCGTTCAGGGGGCCTTTAGCTATGGCTACACCTTC
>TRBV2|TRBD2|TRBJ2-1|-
CASSEGLASGRGYEQFF
TGTGCCAGCAGTGAAGGATTAGCTAGCGGGAGAGGTTATGAGCAGTTCTTC
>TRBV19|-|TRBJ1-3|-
CASSARHQPTGNTIYF
TGTGCCAGTAGTGCGCGACACCAGCCTACTGGAAACACCATATATTTT
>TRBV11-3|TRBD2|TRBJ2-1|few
CASSLRQFTSGVSSYNEQFF
TGTGCCAGCAGCCTCAGACAGTTTACTAGCGGGGTTAGCTCCTACAATGAGCAGTTCTTC
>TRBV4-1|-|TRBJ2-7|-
CASRRTESYEQYF
TGCGCCAGCAGACGGACAGAGTCCTACGAGCAGTACTTC
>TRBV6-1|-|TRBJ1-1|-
CASREAAGRTEAFF
TGTGCCAGCAGGGAAGCGGCAGGGCGGACTGAAGCTTTCTTT
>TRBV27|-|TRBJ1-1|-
CASSSTGNTEAFF
TGTGCCAGCAGTTCGACAGGAAACACTGAAGCTTTCTTT
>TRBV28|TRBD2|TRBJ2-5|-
CASSLPPSGQETQYF
TGTGCCAGCAGTTTACCTCCTAGCGGCCAAGAGACCCAGTACTTC
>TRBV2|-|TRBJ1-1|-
CASSGQLNTEAFF
TGTGCCAGCAGTGGACAGTTGAACACTGAAGCTTTCTTT
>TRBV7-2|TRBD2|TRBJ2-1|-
CASSFLTSGTGEQFF
TGTGCCAGCAGCTTCTTGACTAGCGGGACGGGTGAGCAGTTCTTC
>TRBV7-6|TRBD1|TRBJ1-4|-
CASGPGQGASNEKLFF
TGTGCCAGCGGCCCGGGACAGGGGGCAAGTAATGAAAAACTGTTTTTT
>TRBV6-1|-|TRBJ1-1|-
CASNESKRGTEAFF
TGTGCCAGCAACGAAAGTAAGAGAGGCACTGAAGCTTTCTTT
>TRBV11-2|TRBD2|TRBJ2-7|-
CASSSSGTSGAYEQYF
TGTGCCAGCAGCTCCTCGGGGACTAGCGGTGCCTACGAGCAGTACTTC
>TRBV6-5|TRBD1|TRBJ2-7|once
CASSRGTGVTYEQYF
TGTGCCAGCAGTAGGGGGACAGGGGTCACCTACGAGCAGTACTTC
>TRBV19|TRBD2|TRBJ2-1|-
CASSIILAGGNEQFF
TGTGCCAGTAGTATTATTCTAGCGGGAGGGAATGAGCAGTTCTTC
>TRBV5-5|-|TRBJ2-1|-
CASFPAGTPYNEQFF
TGTGCCAGCTTTCCGGCAGGGACACCATACAATGAGCAGTTCTTC
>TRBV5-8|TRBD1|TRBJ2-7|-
CASSAGQGLSYEQYF
TGTGCCAGCAGCGCAGGACAGGGGCTATCCTACGAGCAGTACTTC
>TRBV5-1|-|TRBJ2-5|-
CASSLTTGVTGETQYF
TGCGCCAGCAGCTTGACTACGGGAGTTACCGGGGAGACCCAGTACTTC
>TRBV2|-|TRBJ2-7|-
CASSQERTGSHEQYF
TGTGCCAGCAGTCAAGAAAGAACAGGGAGCCACGAGCAGTACTTC
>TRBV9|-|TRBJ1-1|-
CASSTGIFPEAFF
TGTGCCAGCAGCACAGGGATTTTCCCTGAAGCTTTCTTT
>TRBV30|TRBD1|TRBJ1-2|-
CAWSVPDRGRNGYTF
TGTGCCTGGAGTGTACCGGACAGGGGTCGGAATGGCTACACCTTC
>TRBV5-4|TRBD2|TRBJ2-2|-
CASSSWAGVFSGELFF
TGTGCCAGCAGCTCTTGGGCGGGAGTGTTTAGCGGGGAGCTGTTTTTT
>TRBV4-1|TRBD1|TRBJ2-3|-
CASSQGTGGDTQYF
TGCGCCAGCAGCCAAGGGACAGGAGGAGATACGCAGTATTTT
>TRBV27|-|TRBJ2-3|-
CASSGRLEGTDTQYF
TGTGCCAGCAGTGGTCGACTAGAGGGCACAGATACGCAGTATTTT
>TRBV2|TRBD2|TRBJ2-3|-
CASSPGTSEDTQYF
TGTGCCAGCAGTCCCGGGACTAGCGAAGATACGCAGTATTTT
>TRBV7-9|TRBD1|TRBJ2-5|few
CASSLLLRGRGETQYF
TGTGCCAGCAGCTTATTACTCAGGGGGCGAGGGGAGACCCAGTACTTC
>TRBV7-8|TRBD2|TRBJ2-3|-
CASSLEGLATDTQYF
TGTGCCAGCAGCTTAGAGGGACTAGCTACAGATACGCAGTATTTT
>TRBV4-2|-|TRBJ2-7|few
CASSPSAGIHEQYF
TGTGCCAGCAGCCCCTCAGCCGGGATCCACGAGCAGTACTTC
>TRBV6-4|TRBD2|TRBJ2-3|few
CASSDSAGDTDTQYF
TGTGCCAGCAGTGACTCAGCGGGAGACACAGATACGCAGTATTTT
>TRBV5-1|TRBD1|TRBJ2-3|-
CASSQTGRTDTQYF
TGCGCCAGCAGCCAGACAGGGCGGACAGATACGCAGTATTTT
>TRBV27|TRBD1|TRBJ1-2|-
CASSLSNRGPGYTF
TGTGCCAGCAGTTTGTCGAACAGGGGGCCGGGCTACACCTTC
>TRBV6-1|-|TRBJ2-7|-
CASIGDFSYEQYF
TGTGCCAGCATCGGGGATTTCTCCTACGAGCAGTACTTC
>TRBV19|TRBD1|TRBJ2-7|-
CASSRFRDRGYEQYF
TGTGCCAGTAGTAGATTCCGGGACAGGGGCTACGAGCAGTACTTC
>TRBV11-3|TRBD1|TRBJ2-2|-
CASRRDRGNTGELFF
TGTGCCAGCAGGAGGGACAGGGGAAACACCGGGGAGCTGTTTTTT
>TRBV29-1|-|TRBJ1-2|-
CSVGPLPGSGYTF
TGCAGCGTCGGGCCACTCCCGGGGTCAGGCTACACCTTC
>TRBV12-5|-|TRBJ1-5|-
CASGLGVGGLGSNQPQHF
TGTGCTAGTGGTTTGGGAGTAGGGGGTCTCGGTAGCAATCAGCCCCAGCATTTT
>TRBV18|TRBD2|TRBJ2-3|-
CASSPLAGAPTDTQYF
TGTGCCAGCTCACCTCTAGCGGGAGCTCCCACAGATACGCAGTATTTT
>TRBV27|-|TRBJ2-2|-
CASSLLRTGELFF
TGTGCCAGCAGTTTACTCCGCACCGGGGAGCTGTTTTTT
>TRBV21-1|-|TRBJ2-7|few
CASSKAGREGRSYEQYF
TGTGCCAGCAGCAAAGCCGGAAGGGAGGGGCGTTCCTACGAGCAGTACTTC
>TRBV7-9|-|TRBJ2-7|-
CASSFLGQGTYEQYF
TGTGCCAGCAGCTTTTTAGGGCAGGGAACCTACGAGCAGTACTTC
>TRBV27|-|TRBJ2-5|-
CASSSKQGWETQYF
TGTGCCAGCAGTTCGAAACAGGGCTGGGAGACCCAGTACTTC
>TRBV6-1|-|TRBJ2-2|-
CASSEARVTGELFF
TGTGCCAGCAGTGAAGCCAGGGTCACCGGGGAGCTGTTTTTT
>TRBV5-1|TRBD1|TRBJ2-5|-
CASSDRGVETQYF
TGCGCCAGCAGCGACAGGGGGGTGGAGACCCAGTACTTC
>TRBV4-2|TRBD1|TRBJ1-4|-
CASSQEGAGGMTNEKLFF
TGTGCCAGCAGCCAAGAAGGGGCAGGGGGAATGACTAATGAAAAACTGTTTTTT
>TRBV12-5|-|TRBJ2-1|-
CASGYTAGNNEQFF
TGTGCTAGTGGTTACACCGCCGGGAACAATGAGCAGTTCTTC